One and the same sample provided the 25 T cell receptor beta chains below, sequenced in a study of prognosis after radiotherapy for stage I lung cancer. From genomic DNA, TCR beta CDR3 was amplified by two-round multiplex PCR. Primers were specific to each TRBV and TRBJ gene in first-round PCR. One entry per CDR3 protein, called by TCRdb with MiXCR from the multiplex PCR reads. The sample has roughly 14,000 distinct CDR3 sequences; 30% to 40% are singletons. Sequenced here: PBMCs, sampled before or after stereotactic body radiation therapy (not recorded which). The source is a donor aged 50 or older with non-small cell lung cancer.

This clonotype has ten or more counts. The CDR3 DNA reads TGTGCCAGCTCCTCGACTGGTAATACAGATACGCAGTATTTT. The encoded protein is CASSSTGNTDTQYF. The V and J genes are TRBV18 and TRBJ2-3; D not resolved. Germline assignment: CDR1 KGHSH and CDR2 LQKENI. V lost 6 bases to trimming and J lost 3 bases, with 13 bases between them. CDR3 length equals 14 residues.

This clonotype was detected many times. The chain joins TRBV20-1 to TRBJ1-3; D remains ambiguous. Germline assignment: CDR1 DFQATT and CDR2 SNEGSKA (reference sequence). Trimming removed 3 bases from V and 0 bases from J, with 6 bases in between. The CDR3 length is 13 residues. The CDR3 region is CSARSRSGNTIYF. The DNA for the CDR3 is TGCAGTGCTAGGTCACGCTCTGGAAACACCATATATTTT.

This clonotype was recorded at least ten times. The rearrangement joins TRBV9 to TRBJ2-2, with no clear D. CDR1 is SGDLS and CDR2 is YYNGEE in the germline V gene. With 1 base removed from V and 7 bases from J, the gap between germline ends came to 8 bases. This CDR3 contains 13 residues. The CDR3 DNA is TGTGCCAGCAGCGTAACCACGGGCGGGGAGCTGTTTTTT. Translated, it gives CASSVTTGGELFF. Full variable domain (outside the CDR3, taken from reference TRBV9 and TRBJ2-2): DSGVTQTPKHLITATGQRVTLRCSPRSGDLSVYWYQQSLDQGLQFLIQYYNGEERAKGNILERFSAQQFPDLHSELNLSSLELGDSALYFCASSVTTGGELFFGEGSRLTVL.

Points on this clonotype: Only one base separates this from a far larger clonotype, so it likely reflects a read error. The gene calls are TRBV12-3 or TRBV12-4 and TRBJ2-5, with D hard to call. The DNA matches TRBJ2-1 better at its end, which makes the J call doubtful. The CDR3 totals 12 residues. The CDR3, as DNA: TGTGCCAGCAGTCCCATTGGCTTTGAGCAGTTCTTC. Amino acids: CASSPIGFEQFF.

This clonotype was found once. At one end, the junction sequence differs from germline, possibly due to a read error. V usage is TRBV6-1 and J usage is TRBJ2-1; TRBD2 matches 13 bases. The CDR3 has 17 amino acids. Per the germline V gene, CDR1 is MNHNS and CDR2 is SASEGT. The CDR3 nucleotides are TGTGCCATCAGTAGCCCCGGACTAGCGGGAGAGAAGGATGAGCAGTTCTTC. Translated: CAISSPGLAGEKDEQFF.

This clonotype was observed many times. The chain couples TRBV19 to TRBJ2-3; D is undetermined. Germline V gene lookup returns CDR1 LNHDA and CDR2 SQIVND (reference sequence). This CDR3 has 15 amino acids. V lost 3 bases and J 1 base, leaving 11 bases between the germline ends. The CDR3 region is CASSILPAGTDTQYF. CDR3 nucleotides: TGTGCCAGTAGTATCCTGCCTGCCGGCACAGATACGCAGTATTTT.

By sample fraction, this clonotype is medium-sized. The chain links TRBV12-3 or TRBV12-4 to TRBJ2-7, with TRBD1 matching 9 bases. This CDR3 comprises 12 residues. With V trimmed by 5 bases and J by 6 bases, 2 bases remained unmatched. The CDR3 loop reads CASSRQGGEQYF. CDR3 bases: TGTGCCAGCAGTCGACAGGGGGGCGAGCAGTACTTC.

Judged by abundance, this clonotype is medium-sized. The CDR3 reads CASSRLAGVVTGELFF. The CDR3 DNA reads TGCGCCAGCAGCCGACTAGCGGGAGTGGTTACCGGGGAGCTGTTTTTT. V gene TRBV5-1 combines with J gene TRBJ2-2; 12 nucleotides line up with TRBD2. CDR3 length equals 16 residues. Germline V gene data show CDR1 as SGHRS and CDR2 as YFSETQ. The junction had 6 bases not matched to a gene; V was cut back by 4 bases and J by 5 bases.

This clonotype occurred many times. The chain employs TRBV29-1 and TRBJ2-7; the match to TRBD2 covers 14 bases. Germline CDR1 SQVTM, CDR2 ANQGSEA. The trim removed 6 bases at V and 5 bases at J, leaving 9 bases unmatched. CDR3 length: 15 amino acids. CDR3 sequence (DNA): TGCAGCGTAGTCCCGGGACTAGCGGGAGAAGACGAGCAGTACTTC. Protein sequence: CSVVPGLAGEDEQYF.

This clonotype is medium-sized within its sample. The chain employs TRBV6-5 and TRBJ1-4; 7 bases match TRBD1. V lost 4 bases, J lost 7 bases, and 6 bases stayed unmatched. CDR1 and CDR2 (germline): MNHEY, SVGAGI. The CDR3 covers 14 residues. In DNA form, the CDR3 reads TGTGCCAGCAGTTGGGACAGCCGGAGTGAAAAACTGTTTTTT. Translation: CASSWDSRSEKLFF.

This chain uses TRBV6-1 with TRBJ2-3; 7 nucleotides match TRBD2. Trimming at V came to 10 bases and at J to 1 base, leaving 26 bases not matched to a gene. CDR1 and CDR2 (germline): MNHNS, SASEGT. This CDR3 is built from 20 residues. CDR3 sequence (DNA): TGTGCCATAAAGCTTTACGGGACTACCGGTTCCCAGGGAGGCACAGATACGCAGTATTTT. Its translation: CAIKLYGTTGSQGGTDTQYF.

This clonotype was recorded many times. J is TRBJ2-2 and V is TRBV19; 8 bases align to TRBD2. V lost 7 bases and J lost 9; bases outside the gene matches: 13. Germline V gene data show CDR1 as LNHDA and CDR2 as SQIVND (reference sequence). The CDR3 extends over 15 amino acids. The CDR3 nucleotides read TGTGCCAGTAAGTCCCAGCGGGAGATGGCCCGGGAGCTGTTTTTT. Protein: CASKSQREMARELFF.

CDR3 protein: CASSGAAQAKNIQYF. The CDR3 DNA reads TGTGCCAGCAGTGGGGCGGCCCAAGCCAAAAACATTCAGTACTTC. The genes are TRBV2 and TRBJ2-4, with D uncertain. V dropped 4 bases and J dropped 0 bases, with 10 bases sitting between them. The CDR3 length is 15 residues. Germline CDR1 and CDR2: SNHLY and FYNNEI.

This clonotype was seen many times. V usage is TRBV28 and J usage is TRBJ1-2, with a weak D call TRBD1 (6 bases). Trimming removed 6 bases from V and 4 bases from J, with 18 bases in between. The germline gives CDR1 MDHEN, CDR2 SYDVKM. The CDR3 spans 15 residues. This CDR3 reads CASSKDRITGYGYTF. CDR3 DNA: TGTGCCAGCAGCAAGGACAGAATAACGGGCTATGGCTACACCTTC.

The chain employs TRBV4-2 and TRBJ2-2; TRBD1 might be the D (5 bases). Trimming removed 3 bases from V and 0 bases from J, with 17 bases in between. Germline CDR1 and CDR2: LGHNA and YNFKEQ. The CDR3 is made up of 18 amino acids. CDR3 in DNA: TGTGCCAGCAGCCAGGGTCCCCAGGGCTGTGCGAACACCGGGGAGCTGTTTTTT. Translating it yields CASSQGPQGCANTGELFF.

This clonotype is termed medium-sized. The chain joins TRBV6-1 to TRBJ1-1; D not certain. Germline lookup yields CDR1 MNHNS and CDR2 SASEGT. V lost 4 bases to trimming and J lost 4 bases, with 13 bases between them. This CDR3 region has 14 residues. The CDR3 DNA sequence: TGTGCCAGCAGTGTTTCGGGGAGGGTCACTGAAGCTTTCTTT. Its translation: CASSVSGRVTEAFF.

This clonotype was found many times. The rearrangement uses TRBV5-5 and TRBJ2-2; D is undetermined. This CDR3 is 13 amino acids long. Germline lookup yields CDR1 SGHKS and CDR2 YYEKEE (reference sequence). The V gene lost 2 bases and the J gene lost 9 bases, with 11 bases spanning the gap. Here the CDR3 DNA reads TGTGCCAGCAGCTTCCGGACCGCCCGGGAGCTGTTTTTT. Encoded protein: CASSFRTARELFF.

This clonotype showed up many times. The V gene is TRBV6-5, the J gene TRBJ2-3; 10 bases map to TRBD1. The germline V gene has CDR1 MNHEY and CDR2 SVGAGI. The CDR3 loop spans 17 amino acids. Unmatched junction bases numbered 11, after V lost 6 bases and J lost 2 bases. CDR3 DNA: TGTGCCAGCAGCTACGACAGGGGGCGCGTTAACACAGATACGCAGTATTTT. It specifies CASSYDRGRVNTDTQYF.

Remarks on this clonotype: The conserved phenylalanine or tryptophan is not found at the CDR3 terminus, so this likely reflects a read error. The V and J genes are TRBV6-5 and TRBJ2-7; possible D gene TRBD1, 6 bases. CDR1 is MNHEY, CDR2 SVGAGI, per germline. This CDR3 spans 15 amino acids. CDR3 sequence reads: CASSYSRTDSYEQYL. Here the CDR3 DNA reads TGTGCCAGTAGTTACTCGCGGACAGACTCCTACGAGCAGTACCTC.

This clonotype was found many times. This chain uses TRBV5-1 with TRBJ2-3; 8 nucleotides line up with TRBD2. The junction had 12 bases not matched to a gene; V was cut back by 6 bases and J by 3 bases. Germline assignment: CDR1 SGHRS and CDR2 YFSETQ. This CDR3 is 16 amino acids long. Here the CDR3 reads CASTRTAGTRTDTQYF. The CDR3 nucleotides read TGCGCCAGCACCCGGACAGCAGGGACTAGGACAGATACGCAGTATTTT. The full variable domain, with the rest looked up from reference TRBV5-1 and TRBJ2-3, is KAGVTQTPRYLIKTRGQQVTLSCSPISGHRSVSWYQQTPGQGLQFLFEYFSETQRNKGNFPGRFSGRQFSNSRSEMNVSTLELGDSALYLCASTRTAGTRTDTQYFGPGTRLTVL.

About this clonotype: The CDR3 ends on some other residue instead of the conserved phenylalanine or tryptophan, so this is likely a read error. This sequence joins TRBV6-2 or TRBV6-3 and TRBJ2-2, with 10 bases identical to TRBD2. This CDR3 region has 15 residues. CDR1 MNHEY and CDR2 SVGEGT come from the germline V gene. The CDR3 protein is CASRLAGEGTGELFS. The CDR3 coding sequence is TGTGCCAGCAGGCTAGCGGGGGAAGGCACCGGTGAGCTGTTTTCT.

As concerns this clonotype: This likely came from a read error, as a far larger clone is one base away. The rearrangement joins TRBV6-5 to TRBJ1-2; a weak D match, TRBD1 (5 bases). Germline V CDR1 and CDR2: MNHEY, SVGAGI. Trimming took off 9 bases at V and 7 bases at J, with 27 bases between the two ends. There are 16 residues in the CDR3. The CDR3 sequence: CARGRQTTTISGGYTF. The CDR3 nucleotides read TGTGCCAGAGGGCGACAGACAACAACGATTTCTGGTGGCTACACCTTC.

This clonotype is medium-sized by share. This rearrangement joins TRBV19 to TRBJ2-1; TRBD2 matches at 9 bases. This CDR3 spans 14 amino acids. With V trimmed by 5 bases and J by 8 bases, 7 bases remained unmatched. Germline V gives CDR1 LNHDA, CDR2 SQIVND (reference sequence). The CDR3, as DNA: TGTGCCAGTAGTCTTGGGACTAGCCCGTATGAGCAGTTCTTC. It is translated as CASSLGTSPYEQFF.

This clonotype was recorded many times. V is TRBV14 and J is TRBJ2-3, with unresolved D. Germline CDR1 and CDR2: SGHDN and FVKESK. Between the trimmed V and J ends, which lost 1 base and 0 bases, there was a span of 11 bases. The CDR3 is made up of 16 amino acids. CDR3: CASSQGGRASTDTQYF. CDR3 sequence (DNA): TGTGCCAGCAGCCAAGGGGGAAGGGCTAGCACAGATACGCAGTATTTT.

In its sample, this clonotype was seen a few times. The junction differs from germline at one of its ends, possibly a read error. This chain uses TRBV7-7 with TRBJ2-5; D remains unclear. This CDR3 comprises 13 residues. Germline V gene data show CDR1 as SSHAT and CDR2 as FNYEAQ (reference sequence). CDR3 amino acids: CASSSPARETQYF. CDR3 coding DNA: TGTGCTAGCAGCTCCCCTGCAAGGGAGACCCAGTACTTC.